This T cell receptor (beta chain) was captured in a study of cytomegalovirus exposure and HLA in healthy donors. Notes on this clone: The antigen remains undetermined.

PCR employed 60 Vbeta and 13 Jbeta primers. Original processing notes: Around 80 million unique TCR beta chains, approximately 11 million of them shared, were counted by a later analysis. The protocol was immunoSEQ multiplex PCR, while the TCRdb copy is restricted to in-frame clones and leaves out a portion. That table supplies the V and J calls and clone size; D and trimming were determined from the DNA. The data contain some 120,000 clones, over 60% of them seen just once; the ten biggest clones take up just over 1%. Overall study results and limits: It was reported that TCR beta sequences correctly inferred the HLA-A and HLA-B alleles for most subjects.

Whether this donor was CMV seropositive was not recorded. This CDR3 region has 13 residues. The ends were cut back, 6 bases at V and 3 bases at J, with 11 bases in the middle. CDR1 and CDR2 from the germline V gene are SEHNR and FQNEAQ (reference sequence). The receptor was isolated from a human donor in good health. The rearrangement links TRBV7-9 to TRBJ2-5, with a possible D match to TRBD1 (6 bases). Sample: PBMCs. The CDR3 sequence: CASRPGTKETQYF. The CDR3 DNA reads TGTGCCAGCAGACCCGGGACAAAAGAGACCCAGTACTTC.